Below, 9 T cell receptor beta chains from the same sample are listed, as sequenced in a study of T cells in Graves' hyperthyroidism and ophthalmopathy. The source material, RNA transcripts, was used to amplify TCR beta CDR3 regions. An initial round of RT-PCR targeting the TCR CDR3 relied on the HTBI primer set. TCRdb fed the multiplex PCR reads into MiXCR, producing one record per CDR3 protein. The sample carries about 640,000 distinct CDR3 sequences, roughly 20% recorded once. The sample comprised blood. The receptors stem from a man younger than 40 with Graves' ophthalmopathy.

This clonotype was seen at least ten times. The rearrangement uses TRBV28 and TRBJ1-2; 7 bases map to TRBD1. The length of the CDR3 is 16 residues. The V gene's germline CDR1 is MDHEN and CDR2 SYDVKM. J gave up 5 bases and V 4 bases, and 13 bases lay outside the gene matches. The CDR3 here is CASSSRQGATVYGYTF. The CDR3, as DNA: TGTGCCAGCAGTTCCCGACAGGGAGCGACCGTGTATGGCTACACCTTC.

This clonotype has only a few counts. The rearrangement joins TRBV30 to TRBJ2-2, with 8 bases identical to TRBD1. The CDR3 spans 15 residues. V was pared by 1 base and J by 1 base, with 2 bases of the junction left unmatched. CDR1 is GTSNPN, CDR2 SVGIG, per germline (reference sequence). The CDR3 loop reads CAWSEGQGNTGELFF. The CDR3 DNA follows: TGTGCCTGGAGTGAAGGACAGGGGAACACCGGGGAGCTGTTTTTT.

The chain uses TRBV4-2 and TRBJ1-2; perhaps TRBD1 as D (6 bases). Germline assignment: CDR1 LGHNA and CDR2 YNFKEQ. The V and J ends lost 3 bases and 2 bases respectively, with 13 bases between them. The CDR3 covers 15 residues. The CDR3 sequence is CASSQGSGQNYGYTF. The CDR3, as DNA: TGTGCCAGCAGCCAGGGGTCTGGACAGAACTATGGCTACACCTTC.

This clonotype was counted at least ten times. The chain carries TRBV18 and TRBJ2-5; the D is unclear. The CDR3 is 15 residues long. The germline CDR1 and CDR2 sequences are KGHSH and LQKENI. V was pared by 2 bases and J by 1 base, with 11 bases between. This CDR3 reads CASSPRQMGQETQYF. The CDR3 DNA follows: TGTGCCAGCTCACCAAGGCAGATGGGCCAAGAGACCCAGTACTTC.

The rearrangement uses TRBV4-2 and TRBJ2-1; a possible D gene is TRBD2 (6 bases). The CDR3 has 16 residues. CDR1 is LGHNA and CDR2 is YNFKEQ in the germline V gene. V was trimmed by 4 bases and J by 4 bases, leaving 17 bases between them. Here the CDR3 DNA reads TGTGCCAGCAGCCCGACTGGGGGGACGGTATACAATGAGCAGTTCTTC. Translation gives CASSPTGGTVYNEQFF.

This clonotype was seen many times. The chain joins TRBV27 to TRBJ2-4; 7 bases match TRBD1. Looked up from germline, CDR1 is MNHEY and CDR2 is SMNVEV (reference sequence). This CDR3 spans 16 amino acids. With V trimmed by 6 bases and J by 4 bases, 12 bases remained unmatched. CDR3 nucleotides: TGTGCCAGCAGCCTCGGGGTTGACAGGGCTAAAAACATTCAGTACTTC. Protein sequence: CASSLGVDRAKNIQYF.

The sample holds a few counts of this clonotype. This rearrangement joins TRBV27 to TRBJ2-2; 9 bases agree with TRBD2. Germline V lookup: CDR1 MNHEY, CDR2 SMNVEV (reference sequence). J lost 5 bases, V lost 1 base, and 11 bases had no gene match. The CDR3 covers 18 residues. Here the CDR3 DNA reads TGTGCCAGCAGTTTATTCCCCGGGGCTAGCGGGAAAACCGGGGAGCTGTTTTTT. Its translation: CASSLFPGASGKTGELFF.

There are a few counts of this clonotype. This sequence joins TRBV4-1 and TRBJ2-7, with D unresolved. The germline CDR1 and CDR2 sequences are MGHRA and YSYEKL. The CDR3 consists of 17 residues. Between the trimmed V and J ends, which lost 4 bases and 0 bases, there was a span of 19 bases. CDR3 sequence reads: CASSLLVGKDRSYEQYF. For the CDR3, the DNA is TGCGCCAGCAGCCTCCTGGTAGGGAAGGACCGCTCCTACGAGCAGTACTTC.

This clonotype was counted a few times. The V and J genes are TRBV30 and TRBJ2-2; a possible D gene is TRBD2 (5 bases). Between the trimmed V and J ends, which lost 5 bases and 2 bases, there was a span of 9 bases. Germline assignment: CDR1 GTSNPN and CDR2 SVGIG (reference sequence). CDR3 length: 13 amino acids. The CDR3 sequence is CAWGEGNTGELFF. The CDR3 DNA sequence: TGTGCCTGGGGAGAGGGAAACACCGGGGAGCTGTTTTTT.